This TCR beta chain originates from a study of OX40 agonist ivuxolimab in advanced cancers. Background on the whole study: Ivuxolimab was an agonistic, fully human IgG2 monoclonal antibody directed against OX40 (CD134), a costimulatory receptor. Intravenous ivuxolimab was administered to patients every 2 weeks at six dose levels: 0.01, 0.1, 0.3, 1.5, 3 and 10 mg/kg. Among the roughly 54 dose-escalation patients, about 20 had hepatocellular carcinoma, roughly 15 melanoma, 9 renal cell carcinoma and 9 head and neck cancer. In the dose-escalation cohort, 75% to 85% of patients were male, and the mean age was 60 years with a range of roughly 23 to 90. Patients were allowed to have had prior anti-PD-1, anti-PD-L1 or anti-CTLA-4 therapy, and approximately 40% of the dose-escalation patients had previously received checkpoint inhibitors. Partial responses occurred in three dose-escalation patients: two with cutaneous melanoma and one with hepatocellular carcinoma. Peripheral TCRbeta sequencing was intended to test whether TCR sequence diversity was altered and clonal T-cell expansion was caused by ivuxolimab. The paper describes the monotherapy dose-escalation part (N of about 47 patients) of the phase I trial of ivuxolimab.

A note on this clone: Its antigen remains unidentified. No base quality information exists; no much larger clone differs at one position.

Genomic DNA was isolated from the sorted cells so that the TCRbeta CDR3 region could be sequenced. The immunoSEQ Assay was used to sequence the TCRbeta CDR3 regions. The table comes from immuneACCESS by way of TCRdb, which keeps in-frame sequences with V and J called. Part of the clones is missing from these tables; in studies checked, under half for an unresolved V gene and the rest for unknown reasons. For this sample there are approximately 66,000 clones; roughly 85% appear just once. The ten largest clones take up under 0.9% of the sample. Patients with a history of autoimmune disease or receiving systemic immunosuppression were excluded from the trial. Peripheral blood for TCR sequencing was collected from all dose cohorts at baseline, on cycle 4 day 1, and on cycle 7 day 1. The samples were taken from a phase I, first-in-human, multicenter, open-label dose-escalation trial of ivuxolimab. Adults with locally advanced or metastatic head and neck squamous cell, hepatocellular, melanoma or renal cell carcinoma were enrolled in the trial. Before TCR sequencing, CD4+ T cells and CD8+ T cells were sorted from peripheral blood as separate populations.

Study-level results and caveats: After ivuxolimab, CD8+ T cells had more expanded clones than CD4+ T cells on average. The antigen specificity of the peripheral T cells that underwent clonal expansion was not determined. At doses of 0.1 to 3.0 mg/kg, clonal expansion of both CD4+ and CD8+ T cells in blood was seen between baseline and week 6. Low levels of normalized T-cell clonal expansion were also seen in some nonresponding patients. In the 0.1-3.0 mg/kg groups, partial responders had among the lowest normalized peripheral clonal expansion, particularly in CD8+ T cells.

From its cysteine to its phenylalanine, the CDR3 spans 12 amino acids. Only CDR3 DNA remains: 36 bases, in frame from the first base. The germline V gene (reference sequence) sets CDR1 to SGHKS and CDR2 to YYEKEE. Trimming removed 2 bases from V and 8 bases from J, leaving 8 bases between the germline ends. Here the sequenced sample was CD4+ or CD8+ T cells sorted from blood, taken in a trial of the OX40 agonist ivuxolimab. This sequence originates from an adult with an advanced solid tumor such as melanoma, head and neck, liver or kidney cancer. The chain joins TRBV5-5 to TRBJ2-1, with TRBD2 perhaps the D gene, on 6 matching bases. The bases read TGTGCCAGCAGCTTTGCGGGACATGAGCAGTTCTTC. It translates as CASSFAGHEQFF.